The source of this TCR beta chain is a study of T cells in Graves' hyperthyroidism and ophthalmopathy (dated 2019 in TCRdb). Study-wide context: Peripheral blood was sampled at the time of initial diagnosis, prior to any treatment. A discovery cohort of about a hundred patients, about 43 with Graves' ophthalmopathy and over 55 with stable Graves' hyperthyroidism, was used to find distinguishing TCR V-J signatures. Prospective prediction of ophthalmopathy was tested in an independent validation cohort of fewer than 20 hyperthyroidism patients and around 16 patients who later progressed to ophthalmopathy. The approximately 100 discovery patients were divided at random into training and test sets in a 7:3 ratio. Thyroid tissue and blood T-cell repertoires from about six Graves' hyperthyroidism patients were also compared in the study. Once sampling was done, hyperthyroidism patients were given methimazole at a starting dose of 30 mg daily, whereas ophthalmopathy patients were given high-dose intravenous methylprednisolone. The paper reports TCR Vbeta CDR3 sequencing of 135 peripheral blood samples: around 45 ophthalmopathy, roughly 74 hyperthyroidism and 17 progressor patients. General findings and caveats noted by the study authors: During validation, the model predicted progression to ophthalmopathy a median of roughly six months ahead of onset, with around 65% sensitivity and 72% to 80% specificity. Sample size was not statistically predetermined, and investigators were not blinded to group allocation. Most expanded thyroid clonotypes (frequency above 0.001) were also detected in blood, a finding suggesting that blood repertoires may reflect thyroid immune responses. A model built on a 13 V-J signature distinguished ophthalmopathy from stable hyperthyroidism, reaching approximately 89% sensitivity and around 81% specificity in cross-validation and 80%/75% in testing.

This clonotype was seen a few times. The antigen this receptor binds is unknown. Base qualities are not at hand, and no much larger clone is one base apart. TCR beta CDR3 regions were amplified from RNA transcripts. For the first round of RT-PCR on the TCR CDR3, the HTBI primer set was used together with the Qiagen OneStep RT-PCR kit. Libraries were constructed in a second round of multiplex PCR, after which size selection and purification were carried out. The libraries were sequenced on an Illumina HiSeq2000 using paired-end 100 bp reads. The original pipeline was this. Raw data were processed with SOAPnuke, discarding reads with adapters, uncalled bases, mean Phred below 15, or no exact constant-primer or identifier match. High-quality paired reads were merged with COPE v1.2.5, and unique nucleotide sequences were defined as clonotypes. Clonotypes were aligned to IMGT TRBV, TRBD and TRBJ reference segments using MiTCR v1.1. Only V-J combinations with frequency above 0.0001, covering 99% to 99.2% of repertoires, were analysed. A TCS score was defined as the ratio between F50 (clonal expansion) and ExV (chaos), using BLOSUM62-based TCRdist between CDR3 peptides within each V-J. Welch's t-statistics and random forest reduced 450 to 600 V-J features to some 14, which were used in a naive Bayes classifier (R e1071). The public sequencing data were trimmed at Q25 with fastp and processed into clonotypes with MiXCR by TCRdb, which kept only in-frame beta chains. A single entry per CDR3 protein holds the most common genes and DNA from its merged rows. TCRdb assigned the V and J calls; the authors' analysis was not used. The sample table shows around 340,000 distinct CDR3 sequences, and roughly 15% are seen once. Approximately 31% of the sample lies in the top ten.

Stable Graves' hyperthyroidism was defined as the absence of progression to ophthalmopathy over 18 months of follow-up. The hyperthyroidism patients were between 18 and 65 years old and newly diagnosed, with a disease duration of less than 2 months. Any patient with an uncontrolled infection, another autoimmune disease, pregnancy or lactation was excluded. Diagnoses were established on the basis of clinical symptoms, serum thyroxine and TRAb, thyroid ultrasound, and orbital computed tomography. PBMCs were separated from over 9 ml of fresh peripheral blood using Ficoll-Paque density gradient centrifugation. Total RNA was extracted with Trizol reagent, and quality was checked on an Agilent 2100 Bioanalyzer. The germline V and J ends show losses of 6 bases and 3 bases respectively, and no gene match explains 12 bases of the junction. CDR1 is given as DFQATT and CDR2 as SNEGSKA, both from the germline V gene (reference sequence). The CDR3 runs 17 residues from the cysteine to the phenylalanine. Only the CDR3 DNA is retained, 51 bases long and in frame from the first base.

The sequence joins TRBV20-1 to TRBJ2-6; the junction holds 9 bases that match TRBD1. Sequenced input: blood. This TCR came from a man aged 25-40 years with Graves' hyperthyroidism. The bases read TGCAGTGCCAAAGTAGTGGACAGGGGTCGTGGGGCCAACGTCCTGACTTTC. The translation is CSAKVVDRGRGANVLTF.